These 11 T cell receptor beta chains share one sample of origin, sequenced in a study of cytomegalovirus exposure and HLA in healthy donors. Profiled with immunoSEQ multiplex PCR; TCRdb holds only in-frame clones, not every one. The table has some 80,000 clones, 95% to 97% seen once; the top ten hold approximately 1.3%. The sequenced sample consisted of PBMCs. Every receptor here comes from a woman between 18 and 29 years old in good health and CMV-seronegative.

This clone was seen a single time. This chain joins TRBV2 and TRBJ1-3; unclear D gene. CDR1 and CDR2 from the germline V gene are SNHLY and FYNNEI. CDR3 length equals 16 residues. The germline V and J ends were trimmed by 4 bases and 0 bases, with 13 bases remaining between them. CDR3 DNA sequence: TGTGCCAGCAGTGGCGGCTCCCAGAGCTCTGGAAACACCATATATTTT. This sequence encodes CASSGGSQSSGNTIYF.

The chain recombines TRBV7-9 with TRBJ2-5; D is perhaps TRBD2 (6 bases). V was trimmed by 1 base and J by 4 bases, leaving 25 bases between them. Per the germline V gene, CDR1 is SEHNR and CDR2 is FQNEAQ (reference sequence). The CDR3 is made up of 19 amino acids. The CDR3 coding sequence is TGTGCCAGCAGCTTAGGGGTCTCGGAGGCTAGCGTGGAGGGAGAGACCCAGTACTTC. Residues: CASSLGVSEASVEGETQYF.

The rearrangement uses TRBV14 and TRBJ2-2; TRBD2 agrees at 10 bases. The CDR3 has 18 amino acids. Germline V lookup: CDR1 SGHDN, CDR2 FVKESK. Trimming at V came to 4 bases and at J to 8 bases, leaving 16 bases not matched to a gene. This CDR3 reads CASSPFLGTSVLAGELFF. The CDR3 DNA is TGTGCCAGCAGCCCCTTCCTCGGGACTAGCGTTCTAGCGGGGGAGCTGTTTTTT.

The chain employs TRBV6-4 and TRBJ2-2; 8 positions match TRBD2. Per the germline V gene, CDR1 is MRHNA and CDR2 is SNTAGT. This CDR3 is 15 amino acids long. The V segment lost 3 bases and the J segment 5 bases; nucleotides outside the gene matches: 5. The CDR3 sequence is CASSEDSGSTGELFF. The CDR3 bases are TGTGCCAGCAGTGAGGACAGCGGGAGTACCGGGGAGCTGTTTTTT.

V is TRBV10-3 and J is TRBJ1-1, with D maybe TRBD1 (6 bases). This CDR3 is built from 16 residues. The germline V and J ends were trimmed by 0 bases and 3 bases, with 14 bases remaining between them. Germline lookup yields CDR1 ENHRY and CDR2 SYGVKD. DNA of the CDR3: TGTGCCATCAGTGAGTCGCGTGGGGGCGCGGACACTGAAGCTTTCTTT. Its protein product is CAISESRGGADTEAFF.

V and J are TRBV19 and TRBJ2-7; 12 nucleotides agree with TRBD2. The V segment lost 7 bases and the J segment 3 bases; nucleotides outside the gene matches: 10. From germline, CDR1 is LNHDA and CDR2 SQIVND (reference sequence). There are 16 residues in the CDR3. This CDR3 reads CASTRGTSGSHYEQYF. The CDR3 coding sequence is TGTGCCAGTACCCGAGGGACTAGCGGGTCCCACTACGAGCAGTACTTC.

This chain uses TRBV9 with TRBJ2-7, with unresolved D. The CDR3 totals 11 residues. Germline-derived CDR1 and CDR2 are SGDLS and YYNGEE. V shed 3 bases and J shed 4 bases, with 5 bases lying between them. The CDR3 protein is CASSDTYEQYF. The CDR3 nucleotides are TGTGCCAGCAGCGATACTTACGAGCAGTACTTC.

The rearrangement uses TRBV9 and TRBJ1-1, with no clear D. CDR3 length equals 13 residues. V lost 1 base and J 1 base, leaving 5 bases between the germline ends. CDR1 SGDLS and CDR2 YYNGEE come from the germline V gene. The CDR3 DNA reads as TGTGCCAGCAGCGTATCAGGGAACACTGAAGCTTTCTTT. Translation: CASSVSGNTEAFF.

This chain uses TRBV5-1 with TRBJ2-1; D is uncertain. Trimming left V 9 bases short and J 7 bases short, with 17 bases between. Germline V gene lookup returns CDR1 SGHRS and CDR2 YFSETQ. The CDR3 has 13 amino acids. The DNA for the CDR3 is TGCGCCACCTCCACAGCACAGTTGAATGAGCAGTTCTTC. Its protein is CATSTAQLNEQFF.

This chain connects TRBV15 to TRBJ2-5; TRBD2 might be the D (5 bases). CDR1 and CDR2 (germline): LNHNV, YYDKDF (reference sequence). Trimming left V 0 bases short and J 5 bases short, with 13 bases between. The CDR3 spans 15 residues. The CDR3 DNA sequence: TGTGCCACCAGCAGAGATCGGGGAGTCGGGGAGACCCAGTACTTC. It yields the protein CATSRDRGVGETQYF.

This sequence joins TRBV5-1 and TRBJ2-2; TRBD1 might be the D (6 bases). This CDR3 contains 14 residues. The germline V gene has CDR1 SGHRS and CDR2 YFSETQ. Trimming removed 4 bases from V and 4 bases from J, with 11 bases in between. DNA for the CDR3: TGCGCCAGCAGCCCCCAGGGGCTCACCGGGGAGCTGTTTTTT. This codes for CASSPQGLTGELFF. Full variable domain (missing parts from reference TRBV5-1 and TRBJ2-2): KAGVTQTPRYLIKTRGQQVTLSCSPISGHRSVSWYQQTPGQGLQFLFEYFSETQRNKGNFPGRFSGRQFSNSRSEMNVSTLELGDSALYLCASSPQGLTGELFFGEGSRLTVL.